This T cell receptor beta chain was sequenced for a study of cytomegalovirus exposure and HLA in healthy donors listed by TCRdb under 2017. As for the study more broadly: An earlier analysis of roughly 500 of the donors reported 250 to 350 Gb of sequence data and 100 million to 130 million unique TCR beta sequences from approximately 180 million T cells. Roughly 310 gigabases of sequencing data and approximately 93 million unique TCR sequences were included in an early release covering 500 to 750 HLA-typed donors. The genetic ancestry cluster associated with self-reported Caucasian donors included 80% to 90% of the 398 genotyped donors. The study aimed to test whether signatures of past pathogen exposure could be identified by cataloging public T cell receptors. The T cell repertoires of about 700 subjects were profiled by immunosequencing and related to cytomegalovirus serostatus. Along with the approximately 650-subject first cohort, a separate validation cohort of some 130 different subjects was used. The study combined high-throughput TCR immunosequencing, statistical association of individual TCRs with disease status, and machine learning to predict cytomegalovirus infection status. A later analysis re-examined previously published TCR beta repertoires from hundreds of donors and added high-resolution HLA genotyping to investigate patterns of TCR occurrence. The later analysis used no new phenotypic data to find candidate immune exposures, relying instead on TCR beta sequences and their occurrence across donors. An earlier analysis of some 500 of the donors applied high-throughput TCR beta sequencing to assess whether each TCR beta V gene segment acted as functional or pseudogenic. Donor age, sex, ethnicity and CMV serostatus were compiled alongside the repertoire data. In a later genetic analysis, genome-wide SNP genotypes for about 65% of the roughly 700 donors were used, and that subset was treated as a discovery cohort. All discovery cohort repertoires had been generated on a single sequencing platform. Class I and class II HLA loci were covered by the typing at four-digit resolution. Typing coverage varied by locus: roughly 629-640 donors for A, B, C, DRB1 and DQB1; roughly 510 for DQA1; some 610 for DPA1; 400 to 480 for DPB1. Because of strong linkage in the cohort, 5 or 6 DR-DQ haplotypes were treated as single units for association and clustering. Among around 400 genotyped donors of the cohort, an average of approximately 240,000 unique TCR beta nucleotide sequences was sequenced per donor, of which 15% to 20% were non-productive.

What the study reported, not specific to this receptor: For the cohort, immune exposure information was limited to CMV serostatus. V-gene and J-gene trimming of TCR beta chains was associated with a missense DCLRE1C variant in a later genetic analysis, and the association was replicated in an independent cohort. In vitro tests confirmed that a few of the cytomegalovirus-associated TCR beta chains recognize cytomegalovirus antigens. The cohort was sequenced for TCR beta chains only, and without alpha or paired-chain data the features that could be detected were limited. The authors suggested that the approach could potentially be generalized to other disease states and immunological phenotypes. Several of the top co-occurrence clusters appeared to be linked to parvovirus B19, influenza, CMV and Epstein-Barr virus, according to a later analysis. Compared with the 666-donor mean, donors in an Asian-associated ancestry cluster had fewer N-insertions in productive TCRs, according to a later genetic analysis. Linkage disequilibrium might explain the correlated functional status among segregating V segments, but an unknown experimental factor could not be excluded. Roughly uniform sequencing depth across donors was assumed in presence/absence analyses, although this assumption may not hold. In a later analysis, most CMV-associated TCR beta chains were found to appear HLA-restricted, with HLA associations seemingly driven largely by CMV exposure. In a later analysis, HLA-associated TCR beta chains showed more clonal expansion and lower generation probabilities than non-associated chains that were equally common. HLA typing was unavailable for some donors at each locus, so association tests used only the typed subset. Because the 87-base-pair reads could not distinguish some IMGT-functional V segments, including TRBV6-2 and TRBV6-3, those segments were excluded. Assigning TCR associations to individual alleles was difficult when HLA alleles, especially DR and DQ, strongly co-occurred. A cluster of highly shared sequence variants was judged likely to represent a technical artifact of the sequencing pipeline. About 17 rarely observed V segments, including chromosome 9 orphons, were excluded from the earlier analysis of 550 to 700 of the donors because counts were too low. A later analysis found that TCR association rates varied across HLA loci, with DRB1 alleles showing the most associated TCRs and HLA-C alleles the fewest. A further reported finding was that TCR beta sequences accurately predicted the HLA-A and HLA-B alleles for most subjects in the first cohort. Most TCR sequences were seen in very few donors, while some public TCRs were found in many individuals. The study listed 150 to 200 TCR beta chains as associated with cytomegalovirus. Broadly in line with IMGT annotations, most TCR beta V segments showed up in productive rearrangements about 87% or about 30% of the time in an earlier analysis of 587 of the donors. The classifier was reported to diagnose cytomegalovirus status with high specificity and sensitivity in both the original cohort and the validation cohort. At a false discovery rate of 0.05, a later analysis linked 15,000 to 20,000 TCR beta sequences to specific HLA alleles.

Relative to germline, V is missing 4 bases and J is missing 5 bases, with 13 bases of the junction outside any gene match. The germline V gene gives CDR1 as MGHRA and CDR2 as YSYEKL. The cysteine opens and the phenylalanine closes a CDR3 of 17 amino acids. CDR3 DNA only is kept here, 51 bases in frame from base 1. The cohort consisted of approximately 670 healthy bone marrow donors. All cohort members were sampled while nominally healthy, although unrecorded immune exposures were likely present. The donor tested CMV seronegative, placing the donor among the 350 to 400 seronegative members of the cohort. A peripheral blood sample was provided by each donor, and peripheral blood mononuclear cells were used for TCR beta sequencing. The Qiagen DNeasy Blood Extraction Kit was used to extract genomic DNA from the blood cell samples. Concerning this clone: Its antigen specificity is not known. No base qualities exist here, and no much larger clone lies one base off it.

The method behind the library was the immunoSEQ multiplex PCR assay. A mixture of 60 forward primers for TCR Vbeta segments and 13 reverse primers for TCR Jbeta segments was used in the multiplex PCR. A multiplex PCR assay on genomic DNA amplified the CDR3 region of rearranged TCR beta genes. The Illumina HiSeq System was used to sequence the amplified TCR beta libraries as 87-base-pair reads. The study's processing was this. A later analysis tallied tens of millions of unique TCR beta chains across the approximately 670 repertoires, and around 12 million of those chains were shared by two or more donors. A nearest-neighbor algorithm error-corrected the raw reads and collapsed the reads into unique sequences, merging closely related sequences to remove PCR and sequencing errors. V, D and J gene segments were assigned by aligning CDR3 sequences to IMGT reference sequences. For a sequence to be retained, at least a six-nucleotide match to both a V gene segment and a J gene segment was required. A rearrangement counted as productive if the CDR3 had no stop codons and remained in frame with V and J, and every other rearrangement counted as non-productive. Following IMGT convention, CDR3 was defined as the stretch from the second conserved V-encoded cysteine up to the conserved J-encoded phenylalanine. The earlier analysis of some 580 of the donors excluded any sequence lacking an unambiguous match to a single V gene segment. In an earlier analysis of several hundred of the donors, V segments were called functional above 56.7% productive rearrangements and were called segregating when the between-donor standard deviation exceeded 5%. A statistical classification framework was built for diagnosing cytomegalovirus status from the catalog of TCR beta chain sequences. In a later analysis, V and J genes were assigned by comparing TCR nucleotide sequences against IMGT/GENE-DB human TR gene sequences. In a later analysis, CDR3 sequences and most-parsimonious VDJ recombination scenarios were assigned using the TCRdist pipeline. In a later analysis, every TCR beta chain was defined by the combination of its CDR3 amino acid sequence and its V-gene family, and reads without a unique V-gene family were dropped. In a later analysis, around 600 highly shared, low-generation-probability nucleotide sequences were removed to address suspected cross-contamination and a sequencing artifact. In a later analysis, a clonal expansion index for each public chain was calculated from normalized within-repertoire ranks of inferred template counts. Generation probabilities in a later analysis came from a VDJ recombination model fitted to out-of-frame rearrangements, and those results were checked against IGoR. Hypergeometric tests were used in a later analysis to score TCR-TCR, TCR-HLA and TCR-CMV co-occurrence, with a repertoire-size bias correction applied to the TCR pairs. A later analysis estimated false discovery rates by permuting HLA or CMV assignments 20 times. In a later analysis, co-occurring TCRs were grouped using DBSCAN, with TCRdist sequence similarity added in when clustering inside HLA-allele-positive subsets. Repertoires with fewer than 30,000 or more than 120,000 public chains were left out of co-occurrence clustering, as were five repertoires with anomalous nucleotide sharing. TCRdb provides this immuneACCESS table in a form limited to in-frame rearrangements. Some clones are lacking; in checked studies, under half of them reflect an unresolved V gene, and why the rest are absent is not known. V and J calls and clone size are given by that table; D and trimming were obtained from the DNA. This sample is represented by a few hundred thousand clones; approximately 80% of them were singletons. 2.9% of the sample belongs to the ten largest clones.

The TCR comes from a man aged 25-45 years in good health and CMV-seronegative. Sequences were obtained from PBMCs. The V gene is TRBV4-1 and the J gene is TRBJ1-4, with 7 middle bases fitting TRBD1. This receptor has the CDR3 CASSLFPRGVENEKLFF. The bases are TGCGCCAGCAGCCTTTTCCCCAGGGGGGTAGAGAATGAAAAACTGTTTTTT.